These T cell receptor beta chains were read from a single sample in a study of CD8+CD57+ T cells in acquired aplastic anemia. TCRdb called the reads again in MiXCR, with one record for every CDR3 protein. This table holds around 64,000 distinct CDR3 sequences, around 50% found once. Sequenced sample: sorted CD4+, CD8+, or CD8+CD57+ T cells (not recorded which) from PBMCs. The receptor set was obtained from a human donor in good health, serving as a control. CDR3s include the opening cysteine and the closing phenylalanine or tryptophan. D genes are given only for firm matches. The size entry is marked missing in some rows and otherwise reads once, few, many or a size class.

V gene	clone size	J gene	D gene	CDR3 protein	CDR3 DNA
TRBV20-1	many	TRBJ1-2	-	CSATPGIAMNYGYTF	TGCAGTGCCACCCCGGGTATCGCTATGAACTATGGCTACACCTTC
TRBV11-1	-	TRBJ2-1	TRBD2	CASRGTSGKRNEQFF	TGTGCCAGCAGGGGGACTAGCGGGAAAAGGAATGAGCAGTTCTTC
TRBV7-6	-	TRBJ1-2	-	CASSLGGYYGYTF	TGTGCCAGCAGCTTAGGGGGCTACTATGGCTACACCTTC
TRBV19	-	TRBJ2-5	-	CASSIQGIPLQETQYF	TGTGCCAGTAGTATCCAGGGCATCCCCCTCCAAGAGACCCAGTACTTC
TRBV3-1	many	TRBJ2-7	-	CASSANSYEQYF	TGTGCCAGCAGCGCAAACTCCTACGAGCAGTACTTC
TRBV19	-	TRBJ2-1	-	CASTPGPGEQFF	TGTGCCAGTACCCCCGGGCCGGGTGAGCAGTTCTTC
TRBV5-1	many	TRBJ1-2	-	CASSQQGGDGYTF	TGCGCCAGCAGCCAACAGGGCGGCGATGGCTACACCTTC
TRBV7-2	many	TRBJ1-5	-	CASSLGGGAGQPQHF	TGTGCCAGCAGCTTAGGTGGGGGGGCTGGGCAGCCCCAGCATTTT
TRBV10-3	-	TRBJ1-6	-	CAISESAGTGLSPLHF	TGTGCCATCAGTGAGTCAGCGGGAACAGGGCTTTCACCCCTCCACTTT
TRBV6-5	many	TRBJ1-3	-	CASSYRGASGNTIYF	TGTGCCAGCAGTTACCGAGGGGCTAGTGGAAACACCATATATTTT
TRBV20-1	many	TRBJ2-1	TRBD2	CSASGRPDNEQFF	TGCAGTGCTAGCGGGAGGCCTGACAATGAGCAGTTCTTC
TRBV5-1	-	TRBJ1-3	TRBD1	CASTEQTGGSRNTIYF	TGCGCCAGCACCGAACAGACAGGGGGATCGAGAAACACCATATATTTT
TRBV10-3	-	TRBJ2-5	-	CASRLTGRETQYF	TGTGCCAGCAGACTGACAGGGAGGGAGACCCAGTACTTC
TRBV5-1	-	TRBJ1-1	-	CASSFPRGDNSEAFF	TGCGCCAGCAGCTTCCCCAGGGGCGATAACTCTGAAGCTTTTTTT
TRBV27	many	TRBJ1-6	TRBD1	CASSPSSSDRYYNSPLHF	TGTGCCAGCAGTCCATCCTCCTCGGACAGGTATTATAATTCACCCCTCCACTTT
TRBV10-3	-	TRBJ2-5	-	CAISAGGQGTLGETQYF	TGTGCCATCAGTGCTGGCGGGCAGGGAACCTTAGGGGAGACCCAGTACTTC
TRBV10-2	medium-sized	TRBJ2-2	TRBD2	CASSDPGLSTGELFF	TGCGCCAGCAGTGACCCGGGACTATCCACCGGGGAGCTGTTTTTT
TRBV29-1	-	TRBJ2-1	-	CSVNVGTYEQFF	TGCAGCGTGAACGTTGGAACGTATGAGCAGTTCTTC
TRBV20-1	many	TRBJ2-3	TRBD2	CSAPLAGEADTQYF	TGCAGTGCTCCGCTAGCGGGAGAGGCAGATACGCAGTATTTT
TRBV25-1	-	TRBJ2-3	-	CASSAEQSSTDTQYF	TGTGCCAGCAGTGCGGAACAATCTAGCACAGATACGCAGTATTTT
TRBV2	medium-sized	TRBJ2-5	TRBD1	CASNYGQGAVETQYF	TGTGCCAGCAACTACGGACAGGGAGCGGTGGAGACCCAGTACTTC
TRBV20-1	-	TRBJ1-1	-	CSATKPHLTEAFF	TGCAGTGCTACTAAGCCTCACTTGACTGAAGCTTTCTTT
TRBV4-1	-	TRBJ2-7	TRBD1	CASRGTGFGEQYF	TGCGCCAGTCGAGGGACAGGGTTTGGCGAGCAGTACTTC
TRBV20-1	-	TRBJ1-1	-	CSAFLREEAFF	TGCAGTGCTTTCTTGAGGGAGGAAGCTTTCTTT
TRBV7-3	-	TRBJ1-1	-	CASSFSENTEAFF	TGTGCCAGCAGCTTTAGCGAGAACACTGAAGCTTTCTTT
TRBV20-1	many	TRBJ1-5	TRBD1	CSARVTGQVFNQPQHF	TGCAGTGCTAGAGTTACCGGACAGGTTTTTAATCAGCCCCAGCATTTT
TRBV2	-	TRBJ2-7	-	CASNTQGSHEQYF	TGTGCCAGCAACACCCAGGGGAGCCACGAGCAGTACTTC
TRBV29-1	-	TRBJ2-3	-	CSLSRGIGYNEQYF	TGCAGCCTTTCTCGGGGCATTGGGTACAATGAGCAGTATTTT
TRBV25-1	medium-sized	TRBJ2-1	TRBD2	CASSDFNGGSYNEQFF	TGTGCCAGCAGCGATTTTAACGGGGGGTCCTACAATGAGCAGTTCTTC
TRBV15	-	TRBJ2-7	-	CATSRDQGLTPYEQYF	TGTGCCACCAGCAGAGATCAGGGACTGACGCCCTACGAGCAGTACTTC
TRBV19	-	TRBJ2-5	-	CASSIVGGAQTQYF	TGTGCCAGTAGTATTGTAGGAGGGGCGCAGACCCAGTACTTC
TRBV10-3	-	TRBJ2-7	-	CATSEPRYEQYF	TGTGCCACCAGTGAGCCTCGGTACGAGCAGTACTTC
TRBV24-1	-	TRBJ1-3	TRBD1	CATSDPGTGGNTIYF	TGTGCCACCAGTGATCCGGGGACAGGAGGAAACACCATATATTTT
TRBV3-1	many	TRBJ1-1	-	CASSPNSRGEAFF	TGTGCCAGCAGCCCAAACTCAAGGGGAGAAGCTTTCTTT
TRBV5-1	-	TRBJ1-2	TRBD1	CASSLVGQGAYGYTF	TGCGCCAGCAGCTTGGTGGGACAGGGAGCCTATGGCTACACCTTC
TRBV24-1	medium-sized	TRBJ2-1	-	CATSDPSRAYNEQFF	TGTGCCACCAGTGATCCTTCTCGGGCCTACAATGAGCAGTTCTTC
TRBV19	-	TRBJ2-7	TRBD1	CASSFEGQGVHEQYF	TGTGCCAGTAGTTTTGAGGGACAGGGTGTGCACGAGCAGTACTTC
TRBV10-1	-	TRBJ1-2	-	CASPTSPAGYTF	TGCGCCAGCCCGACCTCCCCTGCTGGCTACACCTTC
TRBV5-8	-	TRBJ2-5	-	CASSLRRRETQYF	TGTGCCAGCAGCTTGAGGCGTCGGGAGACCCAGTACTTC
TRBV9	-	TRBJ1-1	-	CASSVGGGFRVFF	TGTGCCAGCAGCGTAGGCGGGGGGTTCCGAGTTTTCTTT
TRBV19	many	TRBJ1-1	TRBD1	CASSLGTGLGVTEAFF	TGTGCCAGTAGTCTGGGGACAGGGTTAGGGGTGACTGAAGCTTTCTTT
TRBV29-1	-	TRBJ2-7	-	CSVRDGVRYEQYF	TGCAGCGTGAGGGACGGGGTTCGATACGAGCAGTACTTC
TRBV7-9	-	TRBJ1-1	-	CASSLRGGAFF	TGTGCCAGCAGCTTAAGGGGCGGGGCTTTCTTT
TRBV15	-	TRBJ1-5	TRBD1	CATSRDWDSSNQPQHF	TGTGCCACCAGCAGAGATTGGGACAGTAGCAATCAGCCCCAGCATTTT
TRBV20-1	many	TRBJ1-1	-	CSARDPEGVSEAFF	TGCAGTGCTAGAGATCCTGAGGGGGTCAGTGAAGCTTTCTTT
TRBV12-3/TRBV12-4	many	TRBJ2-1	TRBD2	CASKLAGGISYNEQFF	TGTGCCAGCAAACTAGCGGGAGGGATATCCTACAATGAGCAGTTCTTC
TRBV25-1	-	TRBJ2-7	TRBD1	CASSDWTGVEQYF	TGTGCCAGCAGTGACTGGACAGGGGTCGAGCAGTACTTC
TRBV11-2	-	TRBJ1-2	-	CASSLDGIYGYTF	TGTGCCAGCAGCTTAGACGGGATCTATGGCTACACCTTC
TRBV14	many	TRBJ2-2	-	CASSQDVGTGELFF	TGTGCCAGCAGCCAAGATGTCGGAACCGGGGAGCTGTTTTTT